This entry concerns a single T cell receptor (beta chain). Antigen specificity is unknown. The CDR3 runs to 15 residues. From germline, CDR1 is DFQATT and CDR2 SNEGSKA (reference sequence). Trimming removed 0 bases from V and 4 bases from J, with 14 bases in between. A sample-barcoded 5' primer and a J-beta primer mix were used in a second PCR of about 6 to 12 cycles. Every cDNA was tagged by a template-switch adaptor with 12 random nucleotides. Each CDR3 protein is one row after TCRdb ran MiXCR on the 5' RACE reads. The sample lists about 670,000 distinct CDR3 sequences; approximately 40% were seen once. This record belongs to a study of blood T cells in healthy people across ages. Study-wide points: Relative to aged donors, long-lived donors carried more naive CD4+ cells and displayed higher diversity. In the absence of known donor CMV status, changes in expanded clonotypes were possibly confounded.

The sequenced material came from blood. The chain links TRBV20-1 to TRBJ2-3, with D perhaps matching TRBD1 or TRBD2 (5 bases each). The TCR originated in a man older than 75 in good health. The CDR3 DNA reads as TGCAGTGCTAGAGATGGGGCTAGAGGGCCAGATACGCAGTATTTT. Its translation: CSARDGARGPDTQYF.